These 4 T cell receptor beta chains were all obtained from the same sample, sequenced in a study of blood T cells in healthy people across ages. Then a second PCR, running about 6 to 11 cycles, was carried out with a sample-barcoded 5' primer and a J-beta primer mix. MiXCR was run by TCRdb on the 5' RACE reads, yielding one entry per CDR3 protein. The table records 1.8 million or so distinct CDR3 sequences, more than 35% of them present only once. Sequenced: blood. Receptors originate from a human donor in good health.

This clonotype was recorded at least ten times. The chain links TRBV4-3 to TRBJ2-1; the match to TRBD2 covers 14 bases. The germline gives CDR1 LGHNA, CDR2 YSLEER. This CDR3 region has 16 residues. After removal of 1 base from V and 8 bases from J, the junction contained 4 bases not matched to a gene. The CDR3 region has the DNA TGCGCCAGCAGCCAAGGGACTAGCGGGGGGCCGGATGAGCAGTTCTTC. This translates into CASSQGTSGGPDEQFF.

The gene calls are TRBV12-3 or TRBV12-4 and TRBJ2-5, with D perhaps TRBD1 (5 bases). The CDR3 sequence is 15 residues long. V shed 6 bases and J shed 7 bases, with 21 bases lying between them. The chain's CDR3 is CASSPSTGRQVTQYF. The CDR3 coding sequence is TGTGCCAGCAGCCCAAGCACAGGTCGGCAGGTGACCCAGTACTTC.

In DNA form, the CDR3 reads TGCAGTGCTAGCGGCAGGGGCGGGTCTTTAGCCAAAAACATTCAGTACTTC. Its translation: CSASGRGGSLAKNIQYF. The V gene is TRBV20-1, the J gene TRBJ2-4, with D tentatively TRBD1 (6 bases). CDR3 length equals 17 residues. Germline V gene data show CDR1 as DFQATT and CDR2 as SNEGSKA (reference sequence). V shed 3 bases and J shed 0 bases, with 18 bases lying between them.

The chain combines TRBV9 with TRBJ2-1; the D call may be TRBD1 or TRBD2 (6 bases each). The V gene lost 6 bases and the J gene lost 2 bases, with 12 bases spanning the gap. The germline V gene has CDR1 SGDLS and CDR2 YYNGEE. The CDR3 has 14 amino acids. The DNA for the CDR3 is TGTGCCAGCACCCTAGGGGGGCCCTACAATGAGCAGTTCTTC. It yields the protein CASTLGGPYNEQFF.